The present T cell receptor (beta chain) was sequenced within a study of shared T cell receptors in the human thymus. This CDR3 has 12 residues. Germline assignment: CDR1 ENHRY and CDR2 SYGVKD. Trimming left V 5 bases short and J 11 bases short, with 15 bases between. TCRdb's table, derived via immunoSEQ multiplex PCR, lists solely in-frame clones and lacks some. The table has approximately 760,000 clones, around 85% seen once. The sample was also linked to a second study, of human thymus T cells. From that paper: Surgeons resected thymus tissue during corrective heart surgery. It looked as if thymic and blood repertoires used V and J genes in a biased way. Related research examined unrelated individuals and reported that their thymic repertoires overlapped highly.

The clonotype originates from a girl less than two years old with a congenital heart defect. Sequenced input: thymocytes. This chain links TRBV10-3 with TRBJ1-1, with D perhaps TRBD1 (5 bases). The CDR3 is CAISPGTAGAFF. The CDR3 region has the DNA TGTGCCATCAGTCCCGGGACCGCGGGGGCTTTCTTT.